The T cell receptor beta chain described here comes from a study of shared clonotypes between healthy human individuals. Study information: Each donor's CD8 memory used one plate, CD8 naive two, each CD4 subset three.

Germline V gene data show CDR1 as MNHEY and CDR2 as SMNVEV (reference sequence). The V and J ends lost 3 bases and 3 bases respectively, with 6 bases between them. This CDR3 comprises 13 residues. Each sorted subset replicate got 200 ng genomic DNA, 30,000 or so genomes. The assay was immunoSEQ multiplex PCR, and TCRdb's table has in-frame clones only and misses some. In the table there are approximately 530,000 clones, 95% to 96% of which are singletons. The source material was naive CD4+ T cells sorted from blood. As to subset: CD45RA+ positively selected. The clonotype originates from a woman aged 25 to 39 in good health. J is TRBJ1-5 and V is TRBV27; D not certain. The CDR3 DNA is TGTGCCAGCAGTTTTCGAGTCAATCAGCCCCAGCATTTT. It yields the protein CASSFRVNQPQHF.